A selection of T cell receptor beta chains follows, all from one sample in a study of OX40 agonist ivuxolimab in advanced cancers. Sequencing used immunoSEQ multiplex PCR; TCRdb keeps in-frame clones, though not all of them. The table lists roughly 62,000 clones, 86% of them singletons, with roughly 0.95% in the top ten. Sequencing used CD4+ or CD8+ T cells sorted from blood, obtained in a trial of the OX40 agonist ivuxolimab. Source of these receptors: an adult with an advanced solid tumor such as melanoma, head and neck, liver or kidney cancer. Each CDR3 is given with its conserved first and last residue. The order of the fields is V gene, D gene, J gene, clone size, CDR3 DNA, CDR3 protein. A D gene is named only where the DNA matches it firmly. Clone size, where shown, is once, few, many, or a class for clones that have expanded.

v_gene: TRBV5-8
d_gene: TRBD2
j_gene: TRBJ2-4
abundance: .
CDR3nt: TGTGCCAGCAGCTGGGGACTAGCGGGAGGGCCGAAGGGAAACATTCAGTACTTC
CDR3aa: CASSWGLAGGPKGNIQYF

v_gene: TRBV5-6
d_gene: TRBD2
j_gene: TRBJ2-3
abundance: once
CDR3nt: TGTGCCAGCAGCGCCCAACCGGGACTAGCGGGAGCCACAGATACGCAGTATTTT
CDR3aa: CASSAQPGLAGATDTQYF

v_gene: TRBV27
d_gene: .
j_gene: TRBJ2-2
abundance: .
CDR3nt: TGTGCCACCAGCAAGGGAGGCCTTGGGAACACCGGGGAGCTGTTTTTT
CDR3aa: CATSKGGLGNTGELFF

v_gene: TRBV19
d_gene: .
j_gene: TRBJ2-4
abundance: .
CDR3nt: TGTGCCAGTCAGGATGGCCTAGCCAAAAACATTCAGTACTTC
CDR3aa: CASQDGLAKNIQYF

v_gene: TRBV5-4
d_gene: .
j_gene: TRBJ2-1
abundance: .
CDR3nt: TGTGCCAGCAGCTTGTCCAGAAACAATGAGCAGTTCTTC
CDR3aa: CASSLSRNNEQFF

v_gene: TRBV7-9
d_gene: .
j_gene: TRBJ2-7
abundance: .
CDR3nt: TGTGCCAGCAGCTTAGTGGGGGGCTACTACGAGCAGTACTTC
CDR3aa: CASSLVGGYYEQYF

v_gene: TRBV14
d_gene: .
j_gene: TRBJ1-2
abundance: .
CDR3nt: TGTGCCAGCAGCCAAGATCCCCGGCCGTGGGGCTACACCTTC
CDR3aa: CASSQDPRPWGYTF

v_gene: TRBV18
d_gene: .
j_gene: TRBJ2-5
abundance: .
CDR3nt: TGTGCCAGCTCACCACGGTCAAAAGAGACCCAGTACTTC
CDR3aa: CASSPRSKETQYF

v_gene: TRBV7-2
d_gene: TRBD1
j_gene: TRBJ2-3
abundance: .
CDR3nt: TGTGCCAGCAGCTTAGCGAAGGGGGCGATAGATACGCAGTATTTT
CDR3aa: CASSLAKGAIDTQYF

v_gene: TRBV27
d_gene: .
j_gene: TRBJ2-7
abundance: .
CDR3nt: TGTGCCAGCAGCCGACTAGTGGGAGACGAGCAGTACTTC
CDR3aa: CASSRLVGDEQYF

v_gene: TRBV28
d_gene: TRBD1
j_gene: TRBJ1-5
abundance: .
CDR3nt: TGTGCCAGCAGTCCGGTAAATTGGGGGGACAGGAGACAGCCCCAGCATTTT
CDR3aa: CASSPVNWGDRRQPQHF

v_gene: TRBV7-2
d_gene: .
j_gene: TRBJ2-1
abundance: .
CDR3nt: TGTGCCAGCAGCCCTCAGCATGGGAGCTCCTACAATGAGCAGTTCTTC
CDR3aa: CASSPQHGSSYNEQFF

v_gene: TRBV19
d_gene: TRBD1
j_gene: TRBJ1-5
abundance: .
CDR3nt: TGTGCCAGTAGTATAGATGGACCGTACAGGGGAAGCAATCAGCCCCAGCATTTT
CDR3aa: CASSIDGPYRGSNQPQHF

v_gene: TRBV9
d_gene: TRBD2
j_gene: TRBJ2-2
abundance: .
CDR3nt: TGTGCCAGCAGCGTAGACGCTAGCGGGGGGTCCCGCGGGGAGCTGTTTTTT
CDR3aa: CASSVDASGGSRGELFF

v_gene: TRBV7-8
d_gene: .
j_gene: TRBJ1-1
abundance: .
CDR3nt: TGTGCCAGCAGCTTTGGGGCGACTGAAGCTTTCTTT
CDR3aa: CASSFGATEAFF

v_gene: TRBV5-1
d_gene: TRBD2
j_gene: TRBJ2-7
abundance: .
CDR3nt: TGCGCCAGCAGCGCGCGGCCCCGGACTAGCGGGAGGGGAGGTTCCTACGAGCAGTACTTC
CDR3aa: CASSARPRTSGRGGSYEQYF

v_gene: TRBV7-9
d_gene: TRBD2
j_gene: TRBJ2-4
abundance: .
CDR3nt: TGTGCCAGCAGCCTTGGACTAGCGTTAGCCAAAAACATTCAGTACTTC
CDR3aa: CASSLGLALAKNIQYF

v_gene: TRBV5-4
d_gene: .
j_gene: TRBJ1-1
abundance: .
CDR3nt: TGTGCCAGCAGCAGAACAGGGAGCACTGAAGCTTTCTTT
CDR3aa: CASSRTGSTEAFF

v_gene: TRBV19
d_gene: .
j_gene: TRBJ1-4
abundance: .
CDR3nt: TGTGCCAGTAGGGGCGGGAAAACTAATGAAAAACTGTTTTTT
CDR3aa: CASRGGKTNEKLFF

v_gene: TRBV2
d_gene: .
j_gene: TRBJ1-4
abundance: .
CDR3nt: TGTGCCAGCAGGCGAAGCCGGGGAACTAATGAAAAACTGTTTTTT
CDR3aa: CASRRSRGTNEKLFF

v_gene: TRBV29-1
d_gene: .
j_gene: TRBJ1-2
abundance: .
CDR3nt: TGCAGCGTTGAGCAAGATGGCTACACCTTC
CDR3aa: CSVEQDGYTF

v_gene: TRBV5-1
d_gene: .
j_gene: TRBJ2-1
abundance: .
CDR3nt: TGCGCCAGCAGCTTGGGGACTACTGACAATGAGCAGTTCTTC
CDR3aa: CASSLGTTDNEQFF

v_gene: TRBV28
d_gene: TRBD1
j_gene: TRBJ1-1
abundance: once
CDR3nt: TGTGCCAGCAATTGGGCAGGGGGCGCGGGCACTGAAGCTTTCTTT
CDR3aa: CASNWAGGAGTEAFF

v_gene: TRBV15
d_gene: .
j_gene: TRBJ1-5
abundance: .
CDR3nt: TGTGCCACCAGCTCTACAGAATGGAGCGGCAATCAGCCCCAGCATTTT
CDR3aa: CATSSTEWSGNQPQHF